These 15 T cell receptor beta chains came from one sample sequenced in a study of CD8 T cells in ankylosing spondylitis (dated by TCRdb to about 2017). The library relied on 5' RACE. TCRdb records Illumina HiSeq 2500 as the sequencer. The public reads were run again by TCRdb, first through fastp at Q25 and then through MiXCR, and only productive beta chains were kept. Duplicate CDR3 protein sequences are folded into a single record with the most common DNA and genes. Across this sample there are some 200,000 distinct CDR3 sequences, with roughly 24% seen only once. Under 8% of the sample lies in the top ten. Sequenced material: blood, either unsorted or a sorted T cell fraction (not recorded which). These receptors all come from a male donor with ankylosing spondylitis or in good health (not recorded which).

This clonotype was detected many times. The chain uses TRBV20-1 and TRBJ2-2, with 7 bases lining up with TRBD1. Germline assignment: CDR1 DFQATT and CDR2 SNEGSKA (reference sequence). Unmatched junction bases numbered 8, after V lost 3 bases and J lost 1 base. This CDR3 is 16 amino acids long. This CDR3 is CSASKGTERNTGELFF. The CDR3 nucleotides are TGCAGTGCTAGTAAGGGGACAGAGAGGAACACCGGGGAGCTGTTTTTT.

In its sample, this clonotype was seen many times. The genes are TRBV4-1 and TRBJ1-2; 9 bases agree with TRBD1. Germline CDR1 is MGHRA and CDR2 is YSYEKL. V shed 4 bases and J 2 bases; nucleotides not matched to a gene: 5. The CDR3 length is 15 residues. CDR3 residues: CASSRGTGTNYGYTF. DNA of the CDR3: TGCGCCAGCAGCCGAGGGACAGGGACCAACTATGGCTACACCTTC.

The V and J genes are TRBV29-1 and TRBJ2-7, with D unclear. Deletions cut 5 bases from V and 6 bases from J, with 11 bases between. The CDR3 has 11 amino acids. Germline CDR1 reads SQVTM; CDR2 reads ANQGSEA. The CDR3 loop is CSVRVVGEQYF. CDR3 DNA: TGCAGCGTTCGCGTAGTCGGCGAGCAGTACTTC.

This clonotype was recorded at least ten times. The rearrangement links TRBV21-1 to TRBJ2-1; the table assigns TRBD1, which was not confirmed against the DNA. TRBV21-1 has pseudogene status. The CDR3 has 16 amino acids. The CDR3: CASSKRAAAPYNEQFF. The CDR3 DNA sequence: TGTGCCAGCAGCAAAAGGGCGGCAGCCCCTTACAATGAGCAGTTCTTC.

The chain joins TRBV11-1 to TRBJ2-7; tentative D call: TRBD1 (5 bases). This CDR3 has 14 residues. V lost 5 bases to trimming and J lost 3 bases, with 14 bases between them. Germline V CDR1 and CDR2: SGHAT, FQDESV (reference sequence). This CDR3 reads CASSPPGQGYEQYF. In DNA form, the CDR3 reads TGTGCCAGCAGCCCCCCCGGGCAGGGCTACGAGCAGTACTTC.

The table lists this clonotype with a count of one. This chain uses TRBV6-2 or TRBV6-3 with TRBJ2-1; maybe TRBD2 (5 bases). The CDR3 consists of 17 residues. Per the germline V gene, CDR1 is MNHEY and CDR2 is SVGEGT. With 2 bases removed from V and 2 bases from J, the gap between germline ends came to 16 bases. This chain's CDR3 is CASSYPTSGITYNEQFF. CDR3 DNA: TGTGCCAGCAGTTACCCTACAAGCGGCATCACCTACAATGAGCAGTTCTTC.

This chain connects TRBV7-2 to TRBJ1-1, with D perhaps TRBD1 (5 bases). Trimming shortened V by 1 base and J by 6 bases, and 12 bases separated the two germline ends. Germline assignment: CDR1 SGHTA and CDR2 FQGNSA. This CDR3 contains 14 residues. For the CDR3, the DNA is TGTGCCAGCAGCTTAGTGGGGGTGGGGGCTGAAGCTTTCTTT. Residues: CASSLVGVGAEAFF.

The V call is TRBV10-3, the J call TRBJ2-7; 12 positions match TRBD2. Trimming cost V 2 bases and J 7 bases; bases outside gene matches: 6. This CDR3 has 15 amino acids. CDR1 is ENHRY and CDR2 is SYGVKD in the germline V gene. CDR3 nucleotide sequence: TGTGCCATCAGTGAGGCGTCTAGCGGGAGGGGAGAGCAGTACTTC. It encodes CAISEASSGRGEQYF.

The chain combines TRBV2 with TRBJ2-2; maybe TRBD2 (6 bases). From germline, CDR1 is SNHLY and CDR2 FYNNEI. This CDR3 has 18 amino acids. V was shortened by 11 bases and J by 4 bases, with 29 bases between the two germline ends. CDR3 DNA sequence: TGTGCCTTCAGTTCCATGGAGGGGTTTAGTGATGGCACCGGGGAGCTGTTTTTT. Its translation: CAFSSMEGFSDGTGELFF.

This clonotype was seen ten or more times. The genes are TRBV6-5 and TRBJ2-2, with TRBD2 matching 9 bases. The CDR3 extends over 16 amino acids. V lost 2 bases to trimming and J lost 8 bases; unmatched junction nucleotides: 9. From germline, CDR1 is MNHEY and CDR2 SVGAGI. CDR3 region: CASSYRTSATGGELFF. The DNA of the CDR3 is TGTGCCAGCAGTTACCGGACTAGCGCCACAGGGGGGGAGCTGTTTTTT.

The V and J genes are TRBV29-1 and TRBJ2-5; 9 bases fit TRBD1. Losses at the gene ends were 4 bases for V and 2 bases for J; bases not matched to a gene: 5. Germline V gene lookup returns CDR1 SQVTM and CDR2 ANQGSEA. The CDR3 consists of 14 residues. Written as DNA, the CDR3 is TGCAGCGTTGGGGAAGGGACAGGGCAAGAGACCCAGTACTTC. Encoded protein: CSVGEGTGQETQYF.

This chain connects TRBV24-1 to TRBJ1-5, with D unresolved. Germline CDR1 is KGHDR and CDR2 is SFDVKD. V gave up 3 bases and J gave up 11 bases, with 10 bases separating them. The CDR3 runs to 12 residues. CDR3 in DNA: TGTGCCACCAGTGATCCCCTCGGAGCCCAGCATTTT. Translating gives CATSDPLGAQHF.

This clonotype was recorded at least ten times. The J gene is TRBJ2-3, the V gene TRBV28, with TRBD1 identical over 8 bases. This CDR3 region has 16 residues. CDR1 is MDHEN, CDR2 SYDVKM, per germline. Unmatched junction bases numbered 4, after V lost 2 bases and J lost 0 bases. The CDR3 DNA reads TGTGCCAGCAGTTTACCGGACAGGGTTAGCACAGATACGCAGTATTTT. Protein product: CASSLPDRVSTDTQYF. Combining the CDR3 with reference TRBV28 and TRBJ2-3 gives the whole variable domain DVKVTQSSRYLVKRTGEKVFLECVQDMDHENMFWYRQDPGLGLRLIYFSYDVKMKEKGDIPEGYSVSREKKERFSLILESASTNQTSMYLCASSLPDRVSTDTQYFGPGTRLTVL.

V gene TRBV24-1 combines with J gene TRBJ2-1; TRBD2 matches at 10 bases. Germline V CDR1 and CDR2: KGHDR, SFDVKD. The V gene end was trimmed by 5 bases and the J gene end by 9 bases; junction bases not matched to a gene: 18. This CDR3 contains 18 residues. The CDR3 region has the DNA TGTGCCACCAGTGCCCGAAGTTGGCTAGCGGGAGCCAAGGGTGAGCAGTTCTTC. Its translation is CATSARSWLAGAKGEQFF.

The CDR3 loop is CASSPRKTGLETQYF. Here the CDR3 DNA reads TGTGCCAGCTCACCACGGAAGACAGGGCTGGAGACCCAGTACTTC. The J gene is TRBJ2-5, the V gene TRBV18; 7 bases are shared with TRBD1. CDR1 and CDR2 (germline): KGHSH, LQKENI. The CDR3 totals 15 residues. Losses at the gene ends were 1 base for V and 5 bases for J; bases not matched to a gene: 7.